These 13 T cell receptor beta chains originate from one sample sequenced in a study of cytomegalovirus exposure and HLA in healthy donors. A multiplex PCR was run with 60 Vbeta primers and 13 Jbeta primers. Only in-frame clones appear in the TCRdb table, and some are missing; sequencing was by immunoSEQ multiplex PCR. The sample includes roughly 100,000 clones, roughly 76% of them seen just once. The sample comprised PBMCs. These receptors came from a man aged 30 to 45 in good health and CMV-seropositive.

The chain has TRBV7-6 and TRBJ2-7, with 9 bases matching TRBD2. V trimming: 3 bases; J trimming: 0 bases; junction bases outside the gene matches: 6. The CDR3 extends over 16 amino acids. Germline-derived CDR1 and CDR2 are SGHVS and FNYEAQ. The CDR3 sequence: CASSLGSGGSSYEQYF. CDR3 in DNA: TGTGCCAGCAGCTTGGGCAGCGGGGGGAGCTCCTACGAGCAGTACTTC.

The chain couples TRBV5-1 to TRBJ1-1, with D hard to call. CDR1 is SGHRS, CDR2 YFSETQ, per germline. Between the trimmed V and J ends, which lost 0 bases and 5 bases, there was a span of 14 bases. The CDR3 loop spans 15 amino acids. CDR3 protein: CASSLGPESGTEAFF. The CDR3 DNA reads as TGCGCCAGCAGCTTGGGTCCGGAGTCGGGGACTGAAGCTTTCTTT. The full variable domain, rest sourced from reference TRBV5-1 and TRBJ1-1, is KAGVTQTPRYLIKTRGQQVTLSCSPISGHRSVSWYQQTPGQGLQFLFEYFSETQRNKGNFPGRFSGRQFSNSRSEMNVSTLELGDSALYLCASSLGPESGTEAFFGQGTRLTVV.

V and J are TRBV20-1 and TRBJ1-5; TRBD1 is a possible D gene (5 bases). Trimming stripped 1 base from V and 11 bases from J, with 9 bases between. The CDR3 contains 11 residues. Germline CDR1 is DFQATT and CDR2 is SNEGSKA (reference sequence). CDR3 nucleotide sequence: TGCAGTGCTAGAGTCAGGGAGGCCCAGCATTTT. Translating it yields CSARVREAQHF.

Points on this clone: A junction boundary mismatches the germline segment, possibly from a read error. The chain has TRBV5-6 and TRBJ1-1; possibly TRBD1 for D (5 bases). This CDR3 contains 14 residues. CDR1 is SGHDT, CDR2 YYEEEE, per germline. The CDR3, as DNA: TGTGCCAGCAACACCGCAGGGCGTAACACTAAAGCTTTCTTT. Residues: CASNTAGRNTKAFF. The variable domain in full, completed from reference TRBV5-6 and TRBJ1-1, reads DAGVTQSPTHLIKTRGQQVTLRCSPKSGHDTVSWYQQALGQGPQFIFQYYEEEERQRGNFPDRFSGHQFPNYSSELNVNALLLGDSALYLCASNTAGRNTKAFFGQGTRLTVV.

This chain links TRBV29-1 with TRBJ1-4; weak D call: TRBD1 (5 bases). This CDR3 has 13 amino acids. V lost 7 bases, J lost 5 bases, and 14 bases lay in between. The V gene's germline CDR1 is SQVTM and CDR2 ANQGSEA. This CDR3 is CSASGSSNEKLFF. The CDR3 coding sequence is TGCAGCGCATCAGGGTCGTCGAATGAAAAACTGTTTTTT. The whole variable domain, remainder taken from reference TRBV29-1 and TRBJ1-4, is SAVISQKPSRDICQRGTSLTIQCQVDSQVTMMFWYRQQPGQSLTLIATANQGSEATYESGFVIDKFPISRPNLTFSTLTVSNMSPEDSSIYLCSASGSSNEKLFFGSGTQLSVL.

The chain employs TRBV28 and TRBJ2-3; 10 bases map to TRBD2. This CDR3 contains 17 residues. Losses at the gene ends were 4 bases for V and 0 bases for J; bases not matched to a gene: 7. Germline loops: CDR1 MDHEN, CDR2 SYDVKM. The DNA of the CDR3 is TGTGCCAGCAGTTCAGCTAGCGGGGGAGGGAGCACAGATACGCAGTATTTT. It encodes CASSSASGGGSTDTQYF. Together with reference TRBV28 and TRBJ2-3, the CDR3 gives the full variable domain: DVKVTQSSRYLVKRTGEKVFLECVQDMDHENMFWYRQDPGLGLRLIYFSYDVKMKEKGDIPEGYSVSREKKERFSLILESASTNQTSMYLCASSSASGGGSTDTQYFGPGTRLTVL.

V is TRBV10-3 and J is TRBJ1-1; weak D call: TRBD1 (5 bases). The CDR3 is made up of 15 amino acids. The germline V gene encodes CDR1 ENHRY and CDR2 SYGVKD. The V gene lost 4 bases and the J gene lost 6 bases, with 18 bases spanning the gap. The DNA for the CDR3 is TGTGCCATCAGTGGGGGTCGCGGGGGGGGGTCTGAAGCTTTCTTT. Amino acids: CAISGGRGGGSEAFF.

The V call is TRBV25-1, the J call TRBJ1-1; TRBD1 agrees at 8 bases. The CDR3 sequence is 15 residues long. CDR1 and CDR2 from the germline V gene are MGHDK and SYGVNS. Trimming cost V 2 bases and J 1 base; bases outside gene matches: 3. CDR3 protein: CASSEPGQGNTEAFF. CDR3 nucleotides: TGTGCCAGCAGTGAACCCGGACAGGGGAACACTGAAGCTTTCTTT. The full variable domain, in which reference TRBV25-1 and TRBJ1-1 provide the parts outside the CDR3, is EADIYQTPRYLVIGTGKKITLECSQTMGHDKMYWYQQDPGMELHLIHYSYGVNSTEKGDLSSESTVSRIRTEHFPLTLESARPSHTSQYLCASSEPGQGNTEAFFGQGTRLTVV.

The genes are TRBV5-8 and TRBJ1-2, with D uncertain. CDR3 length: 14 amino acids. The germline gives CDR1 SGHTS, CDR2 YDEGEE. V lost 2 bases and J 4 bases, leaving 12 bases between the germline ends. CDR3 DNA: TGTGCCAGCAGCTTTGCCGCGAAATCCTATGGCTACACCTTC. It codes for CASSFAAKSYGYTF.

In DNA, the CDR3 is TGTGCCAGCAGTTCCGGGACAGGGAGTGGCTACACCTTC. As protein: CASSSGTGSGYTF. The rearrangement joins TRBV28 to TRBJ1-2; 9 bases are a match to TRBD1. The germline V gene has CDR1 MDHEN and CDR2 SYDVKM. The CDR3 consists of 13 residues. J was trimmed by 7 bases and V by 4 bases; bases with no gene match: 4.

This CDR3 reads CASSGASGGAKYTQYF. In DNA, the CDR3 is TGTGCCAGCAGTGGGGCTAGCGGGGGGGCCAAATATACGCAGTATTTT. This rearrangement joins TRBV25-1 to TRBJ2-3; 12 bases fit TRBD2. The CDR3 is 16 residues long. The ends lost 4 bases at V and 7 bases at J; junction bases unmatched: 9. The germline gives CDR1 MGHDK, CDR2 SYGVNS.

The chain employs TRBV5-6 and TRBJ1-4; possibly TRBD1 for D (6 bases). Looked up from germline, CDR1 is SGHDT and CDR2 is YYEEEE. This CDR3 spans 16 amino acids. Trimming took off 4 bases at V and 0 bases at J, with 13 bases between the two ends. As DNA, the CDR3 is TGTGCCAGCAGCACACAACAGGGTCCAACTAATGAAAAACTGTTTTTT. Encoded protein: CASSTQQGPTNEKLFF.

V usage is TRBV2 and J usage is TRBJ2-3, with a weak D call TRBD2 (6 bases). Deletions cut 0 bases from V and 4 bases from J, with 11 bases between. The CDR3 consists of 15 residues. Germline CDR1 SNHLY, CDR2 FYNNEI. The DNA of the CDR3 is TGTGCCAGCAGTGAAGCGCGGGGAATGGCAGATACGCAGTATTTT. Translated: CASSEARGMADTQYF.